This record looks at one TCR beta chain sequence and its context. Its target is not known. CDR1 SGHDN and CDR2 FVKESK come from the germline V gene. With 6 bases clipped from V and 2 bases from J, the junction kept 9 bases outside the gene matches. The CDR3 extends over 15 amino acids. The table came from immunoSEQ multiplex PCR; TCRdb's copy has only in-frame clones and leaves some out. The data show tens of thousands of clones, roughly nine tenths seen once. The time point is: week 5, during vaccination. Each dose of the vaccine consisted of 300 ug of mutant IDH1 20-mer peptide, with topical imiquimod. The sample belongs to a study of a mutant IDH1 vaccine in newly diagnosed glioma.

The sequence came from a woman aged 40-49 years with glioma. Some clones in this sample may be carry-over from other donors' samples. Specimen: peripheral blood mononuclear cells (PBMCs), collected from a glioma patient whose treatment included an IDH1 peptide vaccine. The gene calls are TRBV14 and TRBJ2-7, with 8 bases identical to TRBD2. In DNA, the CDR3 is TGTGCCAGCAGTCCCCTGGCTAGCGGGCCCTACGAGCAGTACTTC. This encodes CASSPLASGPYEQYF.